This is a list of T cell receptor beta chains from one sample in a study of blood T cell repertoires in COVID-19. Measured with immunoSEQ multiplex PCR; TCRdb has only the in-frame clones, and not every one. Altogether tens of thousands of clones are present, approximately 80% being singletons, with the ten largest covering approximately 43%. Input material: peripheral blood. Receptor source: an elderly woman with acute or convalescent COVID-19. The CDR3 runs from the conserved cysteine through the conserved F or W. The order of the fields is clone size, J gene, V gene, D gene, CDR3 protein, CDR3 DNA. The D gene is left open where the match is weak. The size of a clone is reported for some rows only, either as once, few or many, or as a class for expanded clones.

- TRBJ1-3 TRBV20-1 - CSAFSGNTIYF TGCAGTGCCTTCTCTGGAAACACCATATATTTT
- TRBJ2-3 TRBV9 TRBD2 CASSRGEAGNTDTQYF TGTGCCAGCAGCCGCGGGGAAGCGGGGAACACAGATACGCAGTATTTT
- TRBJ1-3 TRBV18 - CASSLDTDRNTIYF TGTGCCAGCTCACTTGACACCGATAGAAACACCATATATTTT
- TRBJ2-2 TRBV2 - CASSGGALTNTGELFF TGTGCCAGCAGTGGGGGAGCCCTGACGAACACCGGGGAGCTGTTTTTT
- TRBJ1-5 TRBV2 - CASRETGDQPQHF TGTGCCAGCAGGGAGACAGGTGATCAGCCCCAGCATTTT
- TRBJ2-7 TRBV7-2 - CASSRDSGSSYEQYF TGTGCCAGCAGCCGCGATAGCGGAAGCTCCTACGAGCAGTACTTC
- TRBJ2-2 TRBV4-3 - CASSQETGGNTGELFF TGCGCCAGCAGCCAAGAAACGGGGGGCAACACCGGGGAGCTGTTTTTT
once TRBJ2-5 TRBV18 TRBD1 CASSLQLTGTGEETQYF TGTGCCAGCTCACTACAACTAACCGGGACAGGGGAAGAGACCCAGTACTTC
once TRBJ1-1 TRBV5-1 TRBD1 CASSPWRGTDGTMNTEAFF TGCGCCAGCAGCCCCTGGAGGGGGACAGATGGGACCATGAACACTGAAGCTTTCTTT
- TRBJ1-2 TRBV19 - CASSIHDRSYGYTF TGTGCCAGTAGTATCCACGACAGGAGCTATGGCTACACCTTC
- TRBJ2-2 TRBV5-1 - CASSPWGGVTGELFF TGCGCCAGCAGCCCTTGGGGCGGGGTAACCGGGGAGCTGTTTTTT
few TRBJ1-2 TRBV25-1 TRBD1 CASSHGQEYGYTF TGTGCCAGCAGCCACGGACAGGAGTATGGCTACACCTTC
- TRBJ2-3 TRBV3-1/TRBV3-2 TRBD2 CASSQGTGGRSTDTQYF TGTGCCAGCAGCCAGGGGACGGGAGGTCGGAGCACAGATACGCAGTATTTT
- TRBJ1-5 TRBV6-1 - CASSERRGNSNQPQHF TGTGCCAGCAGTGAACGGCGGGGCAATAGCAATCAGCCCCAGCATTTT
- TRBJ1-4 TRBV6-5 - CASVGEWPTNEKLFF TGTGCCAGCGTGGGAGAATGGCCAACTAATGAAAAACTGTTTTTT
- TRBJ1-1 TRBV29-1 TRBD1 CSVAETGGTEAFF TGCAGCGTTGCTGAGACAGGGGGCACTGAAGCTTTCTTT
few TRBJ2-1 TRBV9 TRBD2 CASSVGLAGDEQFF TGTGCCAGCAGCGTAGGACTAGCGGGGGATGAGCAGTTCTTC
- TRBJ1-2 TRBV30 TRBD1 CAWSRTGLRYGYTF TGTGCCTGGAGTAGGACAGGTCTGCGCTATGGCTACACCTTC
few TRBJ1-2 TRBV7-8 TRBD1 CASSSEQGAWDGYTF TGTGCCAGCAGCTCGGAACAGGGGGCGTGGGATGGCTACACCTTC
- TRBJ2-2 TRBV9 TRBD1 CASSPPRGTGRGDTGELFF TGTGCCAGCAGCCCTCCTAGAGGGACAGGGAGAGGGGACACCGGGGAGCTGTTTTTT
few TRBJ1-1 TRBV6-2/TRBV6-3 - CASSSRRENTEAFF TGTGCCAGCAGTTCGAGACGGGAGAACACTGAAGCTTTCTTT
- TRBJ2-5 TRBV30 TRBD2 CAWSGEGRETQYF TGTGCCTGGAGTGGGGAGGGAAGAGAGACCCAGTACTTC
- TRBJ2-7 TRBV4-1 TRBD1 CASSQDLGQGQYF TGCGCCAGCAGCCAAGATCTAGGACAGGGTCAGTACTTC
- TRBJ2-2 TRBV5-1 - CASSLTGVPQAGELFF TGCGCCAGCAGCTTGACGGGGGTACCGCAAGCCGGGGAGCTGTTTTTT
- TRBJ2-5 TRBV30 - CAWSVTGAGETQYF TGTGCCTGGAGTGTAACTGGGGCGGGGGAGACCCAGTACTTC
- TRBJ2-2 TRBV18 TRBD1 CASSLGDRTNTGELFF TGTGCCAGCTCACTAGGGGACAGGACGAACACCGGGGAGCTGTTTTTT
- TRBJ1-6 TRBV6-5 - CASRNGGSPLHF TGTGCCAGCAGAAACGGGGGATCACCCCTCCACTTT
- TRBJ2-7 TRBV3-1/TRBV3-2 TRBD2 CASSPSSGGNYEQYF TGTGCCAGCAGCCCGTCTAGCGGGGGGAACTACGAGCAGTACTTC
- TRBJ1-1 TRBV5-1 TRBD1 CASSRLGQPNFEAFF TGCGCCAGCAGCCGGCTGGGACAGCCCAATTTTGAAGCTTTCTTT
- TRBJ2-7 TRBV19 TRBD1 CASSIVTGHEQYF TGTGCCAGTAGTATTGTGACAGGGCACGAGCAGTACTTC
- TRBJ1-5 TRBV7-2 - CASSSYDNQPQHF TGTGCCAGCAGCTCCTACGACAATCAGCCCCAGCATTTT
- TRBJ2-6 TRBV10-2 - CASSESVRGSGANVLTF TGCGCCAGCAGTGAGTCAGTTCGAGGCTCTGGGGCCAACGTCCTGACTTTC
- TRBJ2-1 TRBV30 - CAWSVGGAHGEQFF TGTGCCTGGAGTGTTGGAGGGGCCCACGGAGAGCAGTTCTTC
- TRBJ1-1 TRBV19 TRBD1 CASSRDRGATEAFF TGTGCCAGTAGTAGAGACAGGGGGGCCACTGAAGCTTTCTTT
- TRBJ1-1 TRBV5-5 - CASSLVGSTEAFF TGTGCCAGCAGCTTGGTTGGCAGCACTGAAGCTTTCTTT
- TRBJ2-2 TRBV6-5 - CASTGTFNTGELFF TGTGCCAGCACCGGGACATTCAACACCGGGGAGCTGTTTTTT
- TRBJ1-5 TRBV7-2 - CASTLGGRGNQPQHF TGTGCCAGCACCTTGGGAGGGAGGGGCAATCAGCCCCAGCATTTT
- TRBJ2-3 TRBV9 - CASSVGQGGGDTQYF TGTGCCAGCAGCGTAGGGCAGGGAGGTGGAGATACGCAGTATTTT
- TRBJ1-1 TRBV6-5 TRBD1 CASSYGQVNTEAFF TGTGCCAGCAGTTACGGACAGGTGAACACTGAAGCTTTCTTT
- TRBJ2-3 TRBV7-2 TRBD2 CASSSAGGPDTQYF TGTGCCAGCAGCTCGGCGGGGGGGCCAGATACGCAGTATTTT
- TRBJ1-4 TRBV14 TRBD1 CASSLTALGGPNEKLFF TGTGCCAGCAGCCTCACCGCCTTAGGGGGCCCTAATGAAAAACTGTTTTTT
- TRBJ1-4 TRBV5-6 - CASSDGQVEKLFF TGTGCCAGCAGCGACGGACAAGTCGAAAAACTGTTTTTT
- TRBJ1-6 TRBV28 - CALAGGGGSPLHF TGTGCCTTAGCAGGTGGGGGGGGTTCACCCCTCCACTTT
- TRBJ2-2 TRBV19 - CASSIRDTPQVLFF TGTGCCAGTAGTATCCGGGACACGCCGCAGGTGCTGTTTTTT
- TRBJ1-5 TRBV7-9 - CASSGGRDISGTPQHF TGTGCCAGCAGCGGGGGGAGGGACATCTCAGGGACGCCCCAGCATTTT
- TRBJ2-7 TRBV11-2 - CASSPQGDRDEQYF TGTGCCAGCAGCCCACAAGGGGATCGGGACGAGCAGTACTTC